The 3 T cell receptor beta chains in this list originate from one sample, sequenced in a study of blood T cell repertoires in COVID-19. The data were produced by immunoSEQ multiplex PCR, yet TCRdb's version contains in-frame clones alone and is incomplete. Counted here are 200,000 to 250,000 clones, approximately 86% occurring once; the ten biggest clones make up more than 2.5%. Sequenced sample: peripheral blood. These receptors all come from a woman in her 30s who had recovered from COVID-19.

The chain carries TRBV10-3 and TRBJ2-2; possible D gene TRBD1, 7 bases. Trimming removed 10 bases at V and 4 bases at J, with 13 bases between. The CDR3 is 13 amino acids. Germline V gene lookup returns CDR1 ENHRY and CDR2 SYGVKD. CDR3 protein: CATAGGSTGELFF. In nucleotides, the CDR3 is TGTGCCACCGCAGGGGGGAGCACCGGGGAGCTGTTTTTT.

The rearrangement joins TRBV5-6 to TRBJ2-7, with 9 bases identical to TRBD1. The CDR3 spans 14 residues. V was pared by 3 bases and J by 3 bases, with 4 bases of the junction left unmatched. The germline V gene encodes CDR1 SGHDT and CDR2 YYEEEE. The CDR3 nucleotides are TGTGCCAGCAGCTCCGGGACAGGGTACTACGAGCAGTACTTC. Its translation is CASSSGTGYYEQYF.

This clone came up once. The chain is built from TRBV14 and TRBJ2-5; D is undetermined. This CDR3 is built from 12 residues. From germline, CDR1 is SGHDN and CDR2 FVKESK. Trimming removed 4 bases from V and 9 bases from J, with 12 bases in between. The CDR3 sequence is CASSLGVMPQYF. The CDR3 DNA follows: TGTGCCAGCAGCCTAGGAGTCATGCCCCAGTACTTC.